This entry is about one TCR beta chain. The antigen remains undetermined. TCRdb keeps only in-frame clones here, not all; method: immunoSEQ multiplex PCR. Here the sample spans around 160,000 clones, 94% being singletons. This entry comes from a study of T cell responses to AZD1222 COVID-19 vaccine. Broader study findings: Spike-specific TCRs gained breadth and depth after people received two AZD1222 doses.

Germline CDR1 is KGHSH and CDR2 is LQKENI. The length of the CDR3 is 12 residues. V was clipped by 2 bases and J by 8 bases, with 9 bases between them. Sequencing was performed on peripheral blood, taken 28 days after the second AZD1222 dose. This rearrangement joins TRBV18 to TRBJ1-2; D is ambiguous. The sequence derives from an adult who received the AZD1222 COVID-19 vaccine. CDR3 in DNA: TGTGCCAGCTCACCAAACAAAGGGGGCTACACCTTC. Protein product: CASSPNKGGYTF.